The rows below give T cell receptor beta chains drawn from one sample of a study of OX40 agonist ivuxolimab in advanced cancers. Generated by immunoSEQ multiplex PCR, the TCRdb table keeps only in-frame clones and is missing some. This sample has 35,000 to 50,000 clones, with around 87% found just once. This specimen was CD4+ or CD8+ T cells sorted from blood, taken in a trial of the OX40 agonist ivuxolimab. The receptors were gathered from an adult with an advanced solid tumor such as melanoma, head and neck, liver or kidney cancer. Each CDR3 is given with its conserved first and last residue. The order of the fields is J gene, D gene, V gene, clone size, CDR3 DNA, CDR3 protein. D genes are given only for firm matches. Clone size is given for some rows only: seen once, a few or many times, or a class if the clone is expanded.

TRBJ2-7	NA	TRBV29-1	NA	TGCAGCGTTGGAGAGGGGCACGAGCAGTACTTC	CSVGEGHEQYF
TRBJ2-7	NA	TRBV10-3	NA	TGTGCCATCCTTCGGGGGCTAGGAAACGAGCAGTACTTC	CAILRGLGNEQYF
TRBJ2-4	TRBD1	TRBV11-2	few	TGTGCCAGCAGAAAGCTTCGGGACAGGGAAAACATTCAGTACTTC	CASRKLRDRENIQYF
TRBJ2-1	TRBD1	TRBV5-1	NA	TGCGCCAGCAGTGAAGGGGGCGCGAGGGATGAGCAGTTCTTC	CASSEGGARDEQFF
TRBJ2-5	NA	TRBV4-1	NA	TGCGCCAGCAGCCAAGGGAGGGCTCGGGGGCCGAAACAAGAGACCCAGTACTTC	CASSQGRARGPKQETQYF
TRBJ1-2	NA	TRBV6-6	NA	TGTGCCAGCAGGACAAACGAGGGGTATGGCTACACCTTC	CASRTNEGYGYTF
TRBJ2-5	TRBD2	TRBV5-1	NA	TGCGCCAGCAGCTTGGTGCCGGGGGGGCCGGAGACCCAGTACTTC	CASSLVPGGPETQYF
TRBJ2-6	NA	TRBV7-2	NA	TGTGCCAGCATTGCGAATTCTGGGGCCAACGTCCTGACTTTC	CASIANSGANVLTF
TRBJ2-5	TRBD1	TRBV7-9	NA	TGTGCCAGCAGCTCCGGGACAGGGCCCGGGACCCAGTACTTC	CASSSGTGPGTQYF
TRBJ2-5	NA	TRBV6-6	few	TGTGCCAGCAGTACCCCAGGGGGGACAGAGACCCAGTACTTC	CASSTPGGTETQYF